Presented here are 7 T cell receptor beta chains from one specimen sequenced in a study of CD8 T cells in ankylosing spondylitis. TCRdb redid the calling of the 5' RACE reads with MiXCR, one entry per CDR3 protein. This table has around 130,000 distinct CDR3 sequences, about a tenth appearing once. Material for sequencing was blood, either unsorted or a sorted T cell fraction (not recorded which). The receptors were gathered from a male donor with ankylosing spondylitis or in good health (not recorded which).

V is TRBV7-3 and J is TRBJ1-1, with D hard to call. The CDR3 covers 13 residues. Germline CDR1 reads SGHTA; CDR2 reads FQGTGA. With 3 bases removed from V and 1 base from J, the gap between germline ends came to 6 bases. The DNA for the CDR3 is TGTGCCAGCAGCTTCAGAACGAACACTGAAGCTTTCTTT. It specifies CASSFRTNTEAFF.

A note on this clonotype: A read error is possible here, since a much larger clone lies one base away. The conserved phenylalanine or tryptophan normally closing the CDR3 is absent here, so this likely arose from a read error. This rearrangement joins TRBV7-3 to TRBJ2-2; tentatively, D is TRBD2 (5 bases). CDR3 length equals 15 residues. With 5 bases removed from V and 6 bases from J, the gap between germline ends came to 16 bases. Germline CDR1 and CDR2: SGHTA and FQGTGA. Written as DNA, the CDR3 is TGTGCCAGCAGCGCCACACTAGTCTCTCCCGGGGAGCTGTTTTTG. It yields the protein CASSATLVSPGELFL.

There are many counts of this clonotype. The V call is TRBV27, the J call TRBJ1-2; 9 bases are a match to TRBD1. In germline, CDR1 is MNHEY, CDR2 SMNVEV (reference sequence). The CDR3 totals 16 residues. J lost 5 bases, V lost 4 bases, and 11 bases had no gene match. Here the CDR3 DNA reads TGTGCCAGCAGTTCGGGACAGGGCTTCTCCCCATATGGCTACACCTTC. Its translation is CASSSGQGFSPYGYTF.

The table lists this clonotype with a few counts. The J gene is TRBJ2-7, the V gene TRBV6-5; D possibly uses TRBD1 or TRBD2 (5 bases each). Germline V gene sequence: CDR1 MNHEY, CDR2 SVGAGI. V was pared by 4 bases and J by 4 bases, with 20 bases between. CDR3 length: 16 residues. In DNA form, the CDR3 reads TGTGCCAGCAGTTTCTTGGTCACAGTGGGGGTATACGAGCAGTACTTC. Translated: CASSFLVTVGVYEQYF.

Notes on this clonotype: This may stem from a read error, because a much larger clone lies one nucleotide away. J is TRBJ2-5 and V is TRBV29-1; 7 bases map to TRBD1. The CDR3 has 13 residues. From germline, CDR1 is SQVTM and CDR2 ANQGSEA. After removal of 7 bases from V and 5 bases from J, the junction contained 10 bases not matched to a gene. The CDR3 DNA reads TGCAGCGCCCTTGATGTACAGGGGGAGACCCAGTACTTC. It is translated as CSALDVQGETQYF.

The chain carries TRBV20-1 and TRBJ2-3; 7 bases align to TRBD2. The V gene end was trimmed by 6 bases and the J gene end by 2 bases; junction bases not matched to a gene: 17. The CDR3 covers 17 residues. Germline values: CDR1 DFQATT, CDR2 SNEGSKA (reference sequence). The CDR3 loop reads CSAQGLVRHRNTDTQYF. Written as DNA, the CDR3 is TGCAGTGCCCAAGGACTAGTACGACATCGGAACACAGATACGCAGTATTTT.

The sample holds many counts of this clonotype. The chain links TRBV7-3 to TRBJ2-2; tentative D call: TRBD1 (5 bases). This CDR3 has 17 residues. V shed 1 base and J shed 2 bases, with 14 bases lying between them. Germline V CDR1 and CDR2: SGHTA, FQGTGA. CDR3 nucleotide sequence: TGTGCCAGCAGCTTAAGGGCGGCAGGGCAAAACACCGGGGAGCTGTTTTTT. It translates to CASSLRAAGQNTGELFF.